These T cell receptor beta chains were read from a single sample in a study of molecular identifiers for immune sequencing clone quantification. TCRdb re-called the PCR reads through MiXCR, storing one row per CDR3 protein. The sample includes under 600,000 distinct CDR3 sequences, about a fifth of them seen just once. Material for sequencing was naive CD8+ T cells from blood, with Jurkat cell RNA spiked in. The receptor source for this set is a human donor in good health. Some libraries in this study had Jurkat cell RNA spiked in. Each CDR3 is given with its conserved first and last residue. The D gene is left open where the match is weak.

.	14	TRBV9	TRBJ1-1	CASSVDSLNTEAFF
.	15	TRBV4-3	TRBJ1-1	CASSQAHSMNTEAFF
.	13	TRBV28	TRBJ1-3	CASSLGGQDTIYF
.	14	TRBV20-1	TRBJ1-6	CSASYTGINSPLHF
.	14	TRBV5-3	TRBJ2-2	CAGSLDRNTGELFF
TRBD1	13	TRBV20-1	TRBJ1-1	CSATRTGGLEAFF
TRBD2	15	TRBV5-5	TRBJ2-7	CASSDPSGIPYEQYF
.	14	TRBV7-9	TRBJ2-7	CASSSVTPGYEQYF
.	12	TRBV6-5	TRBJ1-1	CASSGGGEGAFF
TRBD2	17	TRBV7-4	TRBJ2-1	CASSLVVLAGTDNEQFF
TRBD2	16	TRBV19	TRBJ2-7	CASSIVERGGGLPIVF
.	15	TRBV25-1	TRBJ1-6	CASSELRTVDSPLHF
TRBD1	15	TRBV30	TRBJ1-5	CAWRAGQEVNQPQHF
.	14	TRBV6-1	TRBJ2-3	CASSDVMGTDTQYF
TRBD2	16	TRBV12-3/TRBV12-4	TRBJ2-5	CASSTLAGASQETQYF
TRBD1	17	TRBV2	TRBJ2-2	CASSPRGPDSNTGELFF
.	16	TRBV25-1	TRBJ2-7	CASSEEDGAISYEQYF
.	12	TRBV6-6	TRBJ2-7	CASSSGFYEQYF
TRBD2	12	TRBV6-5	TRBJ2-1	CASWTSWNEQFF
.	12	TRBV5-4	TRBJ2-7	CASSYQNYERYF
TRBD1	15	TRBV20-1	TRBJ1-5	CSVKDRDRPNQPQHF
TRBD2	15	TRBV20-1	TRBJ2-7	CSARDLSGSSSEQYF
TRBD1	14	TRBV4-2	TRBJ1-2	CASSQGAGGNGYTF
.	14	TRBV3-1	TRBJ2-2	CASSPDLGAGELFF
.	14	TRBV20-1	.	CSARGTSGTDTQHF
.	16	TRBV4-3	TRBJ2-7	CASSQEPSGTSYEQYF
.	18	TRBV6-2/TRBV6-3	TRBJ1-5	CASSYAPRTGGVDQPQHF